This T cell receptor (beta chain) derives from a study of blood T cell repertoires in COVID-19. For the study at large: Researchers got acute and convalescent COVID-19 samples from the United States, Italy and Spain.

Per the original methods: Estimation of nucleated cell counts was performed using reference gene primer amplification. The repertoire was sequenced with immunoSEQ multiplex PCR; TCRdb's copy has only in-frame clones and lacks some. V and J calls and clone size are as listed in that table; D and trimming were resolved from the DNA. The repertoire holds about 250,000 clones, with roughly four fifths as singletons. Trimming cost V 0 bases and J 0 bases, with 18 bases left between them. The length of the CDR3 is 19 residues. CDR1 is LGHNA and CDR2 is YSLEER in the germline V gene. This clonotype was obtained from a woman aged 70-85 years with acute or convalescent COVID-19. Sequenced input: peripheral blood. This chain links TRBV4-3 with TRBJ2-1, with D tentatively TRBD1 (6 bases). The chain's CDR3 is CASSQEWDMAVNSYNEQFF. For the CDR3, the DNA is TGCGCCAGCAGCCAAGAATGGGACATGGCTGTAAACTCCTACAATGAGCAGTTCTTC.